A single sample is the source of the 17 T cell receptor beta chains below, sequenced in a study of prognosis after radiotherapy for stage I lung cancer. Genomic DNA was subjected to two-round multiplex PCR for amplification of TCR beta CDR3. Amplification during the initial PCR round employed primers specific to each TRBV and TRBJ gene. Using its own MiXCR run on the multiplex PCR reads, TCRdb lists one record per CDR3 protein. This table has fewer than 40,000 distinct CDR3 sequences, about 42% appearing once. The sequenced sample was PBMCs, obtained before or after stereotactic body radiation therapy (not recorded which). The receptors stem from a donor over 45 with non-small cell lung cancer.

This clonotype has at least ten counts. The rearrangement joins TRBV5-6 to TRBJ2-5; either TRBD1 or TRBD2 may supply D (6 bases each). Between the trimmed V and J ends, which lost 6 bases and 5 bases, there was a span of 17 bases. The V gene's germline CDR1 is SGHDT and CDR2 YYEEEE. CDR3 length: 14 residues. CDR3 coding DNA: TGTGCCAGCACCCGACTCGGGGGCGGTGAGACCCAGTACTTC. It is translated as CASTRLGGGETQYF. The complete variable domain, with remaining parts taken from reference TRBV5-6 and TRBJ2-5, reads DAGVTQSPTHLIKTRGQQVTLRCSPKSGHDTVSWYQQALGQGPQFIFQYYEEEERQRGNFPDRFSGHQFPNYSSELNVNALLLGDSALYLCASTRLGGGETQYFGPGTRLLVL.

This chain connects TRBV19 to TRBJ2-2; perhaps TRBD1 as D (6 bases). The CDR3 has 20 residues. Trimming took off 4 bases at V and 7 bases at J, with 31 bases between the two ends. The germline CDR1 and CDR2 sequences are LNHDA and SQIVND (reference sequence). The CDR3 spells CASSTIGQPRTGGANGELFF. The DNA for the CDR3 is TGTGCCAGTAGTACCATAGGACAGCCAAGGACTGGCGGTGCTAACGGGGAGCTGTTTTTT. The full variable domain, rest sourced from reference TRBV19 and TRBJ2-2, is DGGITQSPKYLFRKEGQNVTLSCEQNLNHDAMYWYRQDPGQGLRLIYYSQIVNDFQKGDIAEGYSVSREKKESFPLTVTSAQKNPTAFYLCASSTIGQPRTGGANGELFFGEGSRLTVL.

This clonotype was recorded many times. This chain joins TRBV4-1 and TRBJ1-1; TRBD1 matches at 10 bases. The CDR3 totals 15 residues. Germline trimming cut 4 bases from V and 3 bases from J; bases unmatched to any gene: 5. Germline CDR1 MGHRA, CDR2 YSYEKL. The CDR3 bases are TGCGCCAGCAGCCCTTGGGACAGGGGAGACACTGAAGCTTTCTTT. This encodes CASSPWDRGDTEAFF.

This clonotype was counted many times. The chain uses TRBV3-1 and TRBJ2-1, with 8 bases matching TRBD2. Trimming cost V 4 bases and J 9 bases; bases outside gene matches: 11. Germline lookup yields CDR1 LGHDT and CDR2 YNNKEL (reference sequence). The CDR3 has 15 residues. The CDR3 DNA is TGTGCCAGCAGCCCGGGGGGGCTTAGGCGGAGTGAGCAGTTCTTC. Amino acid sequence: CASSPGGLRRSEQFF.

Turning to this clonotype: The junction departs from the called germline gene at one end, perhaps through a read error. DNA for the CDR3: TGTGATAGTGGAACCCCTAGACAGGGGTTGAAAACCGGGGAGCTGTTTTTT. As protein: CDSGTPRQGLKTGELFF. The J gene is TRBJ2-2, the V gene TRBV12-5; 8 bases align to TRBD1. The CDR3 spans 17 residues. CDR1 is LGHNT and CDR2 is FRNRAP in the germline V gene.

This clonotype was detected many times. The chain links TRBV28 to TRBJ1-4; the D gene is possibly TRBD1 (6 bases). Germline CDR1 reads MDHEN; CDR2 reads SYDVKM. This CDR3 spans 16 amino acids. Trimming pared 2 bases from V and 10 bases from J, leaving 20 bases between. The CDR3 region is CASSLGAGGFSGKLFF. Written as DNA, the CDR3 is TGTGCCAGCAGTTTAGGCGCGGGGGGCTTTTCGGGAAAACTGTTTTTT.

This clonotype was recorded many times. This likely comes from a read error, as the CDR3 has no conserved phenylalanine or tryptophan at its end. This sequence joins TRBV19 and TRBJ1-5; D is possibly TRBD1 (5 bases). Germline V gene data show CDR1 as LNHDA and CDR2 as SQIVND (reference sequence). V was trimmed by 0 bases and J by 4 bases, leaving 10 bases between them. This CDR3 is 15 amino acids long. In DNA form, the CDR3 reads TGTGCCAGTAGTATAGATCTGGGGGGAAATCAGCCCCAGCATCTT. The encoded protein is CASSIDLGGNQPQHL.

This clonotype occurred many times. The chain links TRBV12-3 or TRBV12-4 to TRBJ2-3, with TRBD2 matching 9 bases. CDR3 size: 16 residues. V gave up 6 bases and J gave up 2 bases; unmatched junction bases: 9. The CDR3 region is CASSSLTSGFTDTQYF. As DNA, the CDR3 is TGTGCCAGCAGCTCTCTCACTAGCGGGTTCACAGATACGCAGTATTTT.

This clonotype was found many times. The CDR3 loop is CASSRRQGQYEQYF. CDR3 nucleotides: TGTGCCAGCAGCCGACGACAGGGGCAATACGAGCAGTACTTC. This chain joins TRBV7-6 and TRBJ2-7; TRBD1 matches 8 bases. V was clipped by 5 bases and J by 4 bases; unmatched bases: 7. The germline V gene encodes CDR1 SGHVS and CDR2 FNYEAQ. The CDR3 is 14 residues long.

V and J are TRBV20-1 and TRBJ2-3, with D perhaps matching TRBD1 or TRBD2 (5 bases each). The CDR3 contains 14 residues. The germline V gene has CDR1 DFQATT and CDR2 SNEGSKA (reference sequence). Trimming left V 6 bases short and J 3 bases short, with 16 bases between. The CDR3 DNA sequence: TGCAGTGCCATGACAGCCACGGGGACAGATACGCAGTATTTT. Its protein product is CSAMTATGTDTQYF.

This clonotype has at least ten counts. The chain carries TRBV18 and TRBJ2-1; D not certain. The CDR3 runs 14 residues. Trimming took 3 bases from V and 5 from J, leaving 11 bases between them. The germline V gene has CDR1 KGHSH and CDR2 LQKENI. Written as DNA, the CDR3 is TGTGCCAGCTCACCCCAGACACGTAACAATGAGCAGTTCTTC. Amino acid sequence: CASSPQTRNNEQFF.

A note on this clonotype: Given a much more abundant clone one base away, this may be a read error. CDR3 loop: CASDLEGSHNEQFF. CDR3 coding DNA: TGTGCCAGCGACCTAGAGGGATCCCACAATGAGCAGTTCTTC. This chain links TRBV11-3 with TRBJ2-1; a possible D gene is TRBD2 (5 bases). Looked up from germline, CDR1 is SGHNT and CDR2 is YENEEA. The CDR3 covers 14 residues. Trimming removed 8 bases at V and 5 bases at J, with 16 bases between.

In its sample, this clonotype was seen many times. The V and J genes are TRBV7-9 and TRBJ2-1; 7 bases fit TRBD1. The CDR3 is made up of 14 amino acids. CDR1 is SEHNR, CDR2 FQNEAQ, per germline (reference sequence). Trimming cost V 8 bases and J 8 bases; bases outside gene matches: 12. CDR3 loop: CASQGVASLDEQFF. CDR3 bases: TGTGCCAGCCAGGGGGTAGCCAGCTTGGATGAGCAGTTCTTC.

The chain links TRBV7-9 to TRBJ2-3; 8 nucleotides align to TRBD2. Germline CDR1 reads SEHNR; CDR2 reads FQNEAQ (reference sequence). The CDR3 is 14 residues long. With V trimmed by 8 bases and J by 4 bases, 8 bases remained unmatched. CDR3 loop: CASESGSSADTQYF. The CDR3, as DNA: TGTGCCAGCGAGAGCGGGAGTTCGGCAGATACGCAGTATTTT.

There are many counts of this clonotype. J is TRBJ1-1 and V is TRBV20-1; unclear D gene. This CDR3 contains 11 residues. V dropped 3 bases and J dropped 0 bases, with 2 bases sitting between them. Germline assignment: CDR1 DFQATT and CDR2 SNEGSKA (reference sequence). The CDR3 region is CSARMNTEAFF. DNA of the CDR3: TGCAGTGCTAGGATGAACACTGAAGCTTTCTTT.

The table lists this clonotype with a few counts. CDR3 region: CASSQEVGMNTEAFF. DNA of the CDR3: TGTGCCAGCAGCCAAGAGGTGGGCATGAACACTGAAGCTTTCTTT. This chain connects TRBV4-2 to TRBJ1-1, with no clear D. Germline values: CDR1 LGHNA, CDR2 YNFKEQ. The CDR3 runs to 15 residues. Trimming stripped 0 bases from V and 0 bases from J, with 8 bases between.

The chain links TRBV5-1 to TRBJ2-2, with D perhaps matching TRBD1 or TRBD2 (5 bases each). The germline V gene has CDR1 SGHRS and CDR2 YFSETQ. Trimming cost V 5 bases and J 4 bases, with 21 bases left between them. The CDR3 covers 17 residues. The CDR3 reads CASRSLRSPGSTGELFF. The CDR3, as DNA: TGCGCCAGCAGGTCATTGAGAAGTCCAGGGAGCACCGGGGAGCTGTTTTTT.